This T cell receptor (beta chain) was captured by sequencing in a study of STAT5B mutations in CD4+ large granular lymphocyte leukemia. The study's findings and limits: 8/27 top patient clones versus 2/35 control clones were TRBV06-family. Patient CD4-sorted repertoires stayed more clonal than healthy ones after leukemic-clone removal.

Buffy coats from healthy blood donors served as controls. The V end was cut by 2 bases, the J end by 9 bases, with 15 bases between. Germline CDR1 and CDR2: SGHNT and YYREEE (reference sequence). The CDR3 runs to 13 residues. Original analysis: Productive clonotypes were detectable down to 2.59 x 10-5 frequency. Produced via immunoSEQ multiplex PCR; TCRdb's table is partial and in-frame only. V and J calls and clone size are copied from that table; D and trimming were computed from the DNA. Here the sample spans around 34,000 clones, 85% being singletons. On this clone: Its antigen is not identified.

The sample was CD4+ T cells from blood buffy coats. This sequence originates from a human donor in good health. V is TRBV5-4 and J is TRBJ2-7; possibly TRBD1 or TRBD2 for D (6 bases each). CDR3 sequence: CASSFHSGEAQYF. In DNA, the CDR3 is TGTGCCAGCAGCTTCCACTCAGGGGAGGCGCAGTACTTC.